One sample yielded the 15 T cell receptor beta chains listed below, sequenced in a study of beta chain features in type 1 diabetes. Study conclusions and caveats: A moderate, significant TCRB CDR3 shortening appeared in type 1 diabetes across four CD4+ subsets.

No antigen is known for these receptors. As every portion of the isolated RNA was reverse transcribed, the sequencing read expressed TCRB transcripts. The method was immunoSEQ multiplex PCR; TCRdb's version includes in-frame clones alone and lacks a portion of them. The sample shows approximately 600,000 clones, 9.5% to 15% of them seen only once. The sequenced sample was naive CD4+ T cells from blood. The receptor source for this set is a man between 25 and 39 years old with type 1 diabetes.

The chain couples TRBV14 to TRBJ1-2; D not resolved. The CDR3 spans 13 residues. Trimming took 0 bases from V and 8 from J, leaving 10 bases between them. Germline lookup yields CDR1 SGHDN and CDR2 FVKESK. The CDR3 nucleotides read TGTGCCAGCAGCCAAGAACGAGGTGGGGGCTACACCTTC. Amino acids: CASSQERGGGYTF.

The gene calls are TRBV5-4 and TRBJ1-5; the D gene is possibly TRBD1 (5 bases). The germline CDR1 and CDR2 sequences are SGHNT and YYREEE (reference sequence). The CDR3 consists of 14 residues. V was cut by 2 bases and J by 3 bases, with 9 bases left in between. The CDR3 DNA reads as TGTGCCAGCAGCTTAGAGGGGAACAATCAGCCCCAGCATTTT. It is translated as CASSLEGNNQPQHF. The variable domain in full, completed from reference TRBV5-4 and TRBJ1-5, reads ETGVTQSPTHLIKTRGQQVTLRCSSQSGHNTVSWYQQALGQGPQFIFQYYREEENGRGNFPPRFSGLQFPNYSSELNVNALELDDSALYLCASSLEGNNQPQHFGDGTRLSIL.

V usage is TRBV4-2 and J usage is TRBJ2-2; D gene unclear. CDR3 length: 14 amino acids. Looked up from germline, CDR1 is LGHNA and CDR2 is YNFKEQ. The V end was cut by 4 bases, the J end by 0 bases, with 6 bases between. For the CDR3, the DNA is TGTGCCAGCAGCCCCACCACGAACACCGGGGAGCTGTTTTTT. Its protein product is CASSPTTNTGELFF.

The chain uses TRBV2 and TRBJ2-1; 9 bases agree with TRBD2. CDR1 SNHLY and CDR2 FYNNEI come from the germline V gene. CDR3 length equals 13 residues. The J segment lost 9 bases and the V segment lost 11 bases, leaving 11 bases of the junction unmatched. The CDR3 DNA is TGTGCCTGCAATCGCGGGGGGGACGGTGAGCAGTTCTTC. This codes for CACNRGGDGEQFF.

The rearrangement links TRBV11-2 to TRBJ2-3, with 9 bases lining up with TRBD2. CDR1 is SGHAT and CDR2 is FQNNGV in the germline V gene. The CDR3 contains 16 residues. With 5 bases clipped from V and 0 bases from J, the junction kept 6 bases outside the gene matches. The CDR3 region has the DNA TGTGCCAGCAGCGAAAGACTAGCGGAGAGCACAGATACGCAGTATTTT. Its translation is CASSERLAESTDTQYF.

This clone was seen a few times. In nucleotides, the CDR3 is TGTGCCAGCCGCGGGACAGTTTATAATTCACCCCTCCACTTT. Translating gives CASRGTVYNSPLHF. This chain links TRBV2 with TRBJ1-6; TRBD1 aligns across 7 bases. Germline trimming cut 8 bases from V and 4 bases from J; bases unmatched to any gene: 5. Germline V gives CDR1 SNHLY, CDR2 FYNNEI. The CDR3 has 14 residues.

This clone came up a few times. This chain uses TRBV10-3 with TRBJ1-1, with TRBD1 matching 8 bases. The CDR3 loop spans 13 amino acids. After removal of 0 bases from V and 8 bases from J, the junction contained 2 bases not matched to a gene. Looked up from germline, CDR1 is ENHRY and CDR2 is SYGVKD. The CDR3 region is CAISESRDREAFF. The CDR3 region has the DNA TGTGCCATCAGTGAGTCGAGGGACAGGGAAGCTTTCTTT.

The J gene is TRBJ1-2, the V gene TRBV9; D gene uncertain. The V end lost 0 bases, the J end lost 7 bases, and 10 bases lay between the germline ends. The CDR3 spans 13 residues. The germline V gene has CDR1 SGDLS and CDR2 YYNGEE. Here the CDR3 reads CASSVAGFSGYTF. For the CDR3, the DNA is TGTGCCAGCAGCGTAGCGGGTTTCTCTGGCTACACCTTC.

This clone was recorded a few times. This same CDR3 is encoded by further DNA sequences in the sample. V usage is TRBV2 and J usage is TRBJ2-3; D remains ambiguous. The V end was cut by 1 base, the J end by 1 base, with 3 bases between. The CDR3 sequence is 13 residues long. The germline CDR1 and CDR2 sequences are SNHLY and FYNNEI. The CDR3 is CASSEVGTDTQYF. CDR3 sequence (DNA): TGTGCCAGCAGTGAAGTTGGCACAGATACGCAGTATTTT.

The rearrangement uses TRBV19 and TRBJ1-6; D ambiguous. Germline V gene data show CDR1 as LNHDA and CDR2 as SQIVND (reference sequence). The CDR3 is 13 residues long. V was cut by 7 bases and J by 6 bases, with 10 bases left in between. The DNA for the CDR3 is TGTGCCAGTAATCGGGCCCCTAATTCACCCCTCCACTTT. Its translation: CASNRAPNSPLHF.

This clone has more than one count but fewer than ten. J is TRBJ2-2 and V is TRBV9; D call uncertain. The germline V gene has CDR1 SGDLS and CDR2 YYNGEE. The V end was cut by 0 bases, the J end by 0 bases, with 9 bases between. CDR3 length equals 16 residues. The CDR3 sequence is CASSVGAETNTGELFF. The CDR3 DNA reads TGTGCCAGCAGCGTAGGCGCAGAGACGAACACCGGGGAGCTGTTTTTT.

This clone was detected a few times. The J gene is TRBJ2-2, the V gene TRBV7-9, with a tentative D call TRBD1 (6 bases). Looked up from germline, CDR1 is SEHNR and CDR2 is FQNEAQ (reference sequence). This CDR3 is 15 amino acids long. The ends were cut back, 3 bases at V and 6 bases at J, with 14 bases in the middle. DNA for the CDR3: TGTGCCAGCAGCTTTATCCCCGGGACACCCGGGGAGCTGTTTTTT. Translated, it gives CASSFIPGTPGELFF.

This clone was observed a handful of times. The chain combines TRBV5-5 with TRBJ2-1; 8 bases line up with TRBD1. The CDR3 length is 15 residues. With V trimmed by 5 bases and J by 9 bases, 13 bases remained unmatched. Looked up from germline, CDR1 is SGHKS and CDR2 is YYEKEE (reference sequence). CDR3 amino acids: CASSFGIDRGTEQFF. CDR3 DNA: TGTGCCAGCAGTTTTGGGATTGACAGGGGCACTGAGCAGTTCTTC. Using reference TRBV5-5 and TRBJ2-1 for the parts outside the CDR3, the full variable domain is DAGVTQSPTHLIKTRGQQVTLRCSPISGHKSVSWYQQVLGQGPQFIFQYYEKEERGRGNFPDRFSARQFPNYSSELNVNALLLGDSALYLCASSFGIDRGTEQFFGPGTRLTVL.

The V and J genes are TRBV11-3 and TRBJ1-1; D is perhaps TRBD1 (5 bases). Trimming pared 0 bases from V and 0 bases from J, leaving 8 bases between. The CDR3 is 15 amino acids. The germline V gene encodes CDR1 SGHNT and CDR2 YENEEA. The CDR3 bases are TGTGCCAGCAGCTTAGAGGGACGGATGAACACTGAAGCTTTCTTT. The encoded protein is CASSLEGRMNTEAFF.

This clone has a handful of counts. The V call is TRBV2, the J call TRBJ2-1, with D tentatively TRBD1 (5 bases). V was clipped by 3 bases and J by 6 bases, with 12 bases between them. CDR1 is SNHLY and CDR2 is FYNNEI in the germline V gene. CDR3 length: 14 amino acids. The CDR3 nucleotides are TGTGCCAGCAGTGAGGTCAGGGTGAGCAATGAGCAGTTCTTC. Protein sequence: CASSEVRVSNEQFF.